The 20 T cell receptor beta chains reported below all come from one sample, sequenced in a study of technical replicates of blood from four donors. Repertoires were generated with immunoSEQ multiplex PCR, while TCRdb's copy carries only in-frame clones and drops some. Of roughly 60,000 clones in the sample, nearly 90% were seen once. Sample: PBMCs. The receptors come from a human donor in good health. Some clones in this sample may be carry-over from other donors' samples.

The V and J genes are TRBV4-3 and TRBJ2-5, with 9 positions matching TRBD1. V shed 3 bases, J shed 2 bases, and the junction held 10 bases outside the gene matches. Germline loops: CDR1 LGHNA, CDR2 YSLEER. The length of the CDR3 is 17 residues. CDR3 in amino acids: CASSQGTGLGLQETQYF. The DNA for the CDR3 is TGCGCCAGCAGCCAGGGGACAGGGCTAGGATTACAAGAGACCCAGTACTTC.

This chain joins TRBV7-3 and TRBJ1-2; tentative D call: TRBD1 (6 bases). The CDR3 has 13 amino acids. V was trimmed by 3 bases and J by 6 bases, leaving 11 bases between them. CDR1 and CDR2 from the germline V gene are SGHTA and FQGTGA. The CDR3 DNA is TGTGCCAGCAGCTTCCAGGGGCTGGATGGCTACACCTTC. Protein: CASSFQGLDGYTF.

Here the CDR3 DNA reads TGTGCCAGCAGCCGACAGGTTTACAATGAGCAGTTCTTC. Its protein product is CASSRQVYNEQFF. The J gene is TRBJ2-1, the V gene TRBV11-3, with D possibly TRBD1 on 6 matching bases. V was pared by 5 bases and J by 4 bases, with 9 bases between. From germline, CDR1 is SGHNT and CDR2 YENEEA. This CDR3 contains 13 residues.

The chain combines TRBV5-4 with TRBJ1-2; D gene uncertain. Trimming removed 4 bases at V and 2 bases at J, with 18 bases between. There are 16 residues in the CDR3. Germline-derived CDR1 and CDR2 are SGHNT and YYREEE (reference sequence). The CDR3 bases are TGTGCCAGCAGCCTGGGCTTATCAGATTTCAACTATGGCTACACCTTC. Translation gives CASSLGLSDFNYGYTF.

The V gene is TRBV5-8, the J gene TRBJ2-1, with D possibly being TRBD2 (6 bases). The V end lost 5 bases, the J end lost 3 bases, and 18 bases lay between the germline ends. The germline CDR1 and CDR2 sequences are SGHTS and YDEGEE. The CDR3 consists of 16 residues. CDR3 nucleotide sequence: TGTGCCAGCAGTTCAACTTGGAGGGCCGGCTACAATGAGCAGTTCTTC. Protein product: CASSSTWRAGYNEQFF.

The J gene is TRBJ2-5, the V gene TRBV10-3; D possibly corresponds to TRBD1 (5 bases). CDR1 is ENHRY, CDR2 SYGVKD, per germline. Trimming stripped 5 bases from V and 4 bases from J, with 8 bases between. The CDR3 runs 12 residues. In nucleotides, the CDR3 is TGTGCCATCAGTCCAGGGCTAGAGACCCAGTACTTC. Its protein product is CAISPGLETQYF.

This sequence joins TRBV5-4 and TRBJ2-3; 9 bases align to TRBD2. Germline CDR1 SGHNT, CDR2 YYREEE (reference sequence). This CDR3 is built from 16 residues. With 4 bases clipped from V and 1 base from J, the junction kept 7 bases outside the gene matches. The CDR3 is CASSPGRTSGTDTQYF. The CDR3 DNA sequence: TGTGCCAGCAGCCCAGGAAGGACTAGCGGCACAGATACGCAGTATTTT.

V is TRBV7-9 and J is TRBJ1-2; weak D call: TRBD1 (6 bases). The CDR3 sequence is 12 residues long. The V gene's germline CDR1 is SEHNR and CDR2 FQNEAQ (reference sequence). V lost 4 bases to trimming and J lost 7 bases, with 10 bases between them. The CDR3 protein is CASSSGQGGYTF. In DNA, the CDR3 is TGTGCCAGCAGCTCGGGACAAGGTGGCTACACCTTC.

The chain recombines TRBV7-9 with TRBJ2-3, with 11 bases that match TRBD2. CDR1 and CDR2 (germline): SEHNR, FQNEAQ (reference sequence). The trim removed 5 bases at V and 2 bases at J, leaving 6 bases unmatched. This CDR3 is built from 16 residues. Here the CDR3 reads CASSATSGGNTDTQYF. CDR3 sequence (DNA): TGTGCCAGCAGCGCCACTAGCGGGGGCAACACAGATACGCAGTATTTT.

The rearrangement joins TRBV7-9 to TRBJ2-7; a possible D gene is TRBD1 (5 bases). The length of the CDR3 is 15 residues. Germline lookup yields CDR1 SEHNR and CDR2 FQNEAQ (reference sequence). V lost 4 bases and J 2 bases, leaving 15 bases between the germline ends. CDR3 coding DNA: TGTGCCAGCAGCTCTCGTGGCAGGGCGACCTACGAGCAGTACTTC. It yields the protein CASSSRGRATYEQYF.

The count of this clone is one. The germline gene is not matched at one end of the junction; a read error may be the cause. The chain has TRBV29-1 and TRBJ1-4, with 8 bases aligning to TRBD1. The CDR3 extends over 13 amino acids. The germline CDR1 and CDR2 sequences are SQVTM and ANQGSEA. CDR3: CSVEGQGGKKLFF. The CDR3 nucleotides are TGCAGCGTGGAAGGACAGGGCGGCAAAAAACTGTTTTTT.

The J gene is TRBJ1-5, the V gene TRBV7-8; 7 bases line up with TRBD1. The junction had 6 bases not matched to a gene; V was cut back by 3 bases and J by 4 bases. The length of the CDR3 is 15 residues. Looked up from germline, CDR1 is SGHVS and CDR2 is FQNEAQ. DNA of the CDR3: TGTGCCAGCAGCTTCCGACAGGGTCGAAATCAGCCCCAGCATTTT. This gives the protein CASSFRQGRNQPQHF.

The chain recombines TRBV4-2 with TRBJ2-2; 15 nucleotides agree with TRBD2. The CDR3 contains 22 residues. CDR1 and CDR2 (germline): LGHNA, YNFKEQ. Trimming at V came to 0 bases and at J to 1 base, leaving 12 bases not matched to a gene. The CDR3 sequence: CASSQEGRFGTSGRRNTGELFF. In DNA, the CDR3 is TGTGCCAGCAGCCAAGAAGGGCGGTTCGGGACTAGCGGGAGGAGGAACACCGGGGAGCTGTTTTTT.

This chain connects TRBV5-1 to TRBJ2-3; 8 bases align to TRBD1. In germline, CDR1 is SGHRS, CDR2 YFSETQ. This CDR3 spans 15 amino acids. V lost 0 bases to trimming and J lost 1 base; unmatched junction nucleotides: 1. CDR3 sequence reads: CASSLGDRRTDTQYF. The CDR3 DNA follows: TGCGCCAGCAGCTTGGGGGACAGGCGCACAGATACGCAGTATTTT.

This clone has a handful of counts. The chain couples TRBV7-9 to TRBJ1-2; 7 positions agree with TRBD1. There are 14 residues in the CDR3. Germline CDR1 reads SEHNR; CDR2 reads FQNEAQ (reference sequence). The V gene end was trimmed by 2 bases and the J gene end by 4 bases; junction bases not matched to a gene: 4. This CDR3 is CASSLRGQTYGYTF. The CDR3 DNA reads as TGTGCCAGCAGCTTAAGGGGACAGACCTATGGCTACACCTTC.

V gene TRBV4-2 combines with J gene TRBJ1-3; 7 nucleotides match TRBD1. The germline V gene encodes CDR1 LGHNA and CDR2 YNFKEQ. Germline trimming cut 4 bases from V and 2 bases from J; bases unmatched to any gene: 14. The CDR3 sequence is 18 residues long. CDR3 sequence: CASSRQGYRRGAGNTIYF. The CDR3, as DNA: TGTGCCAGCAGCCGACAGGGTTACCGGAGGGGAGCTGGAAACACCATATATTTT.

The CDR3 here is CASSPSGGAGIDTGELFF. The CDR3 nucleotides are TGTGCCAGCAGCCCTTCCGGGGGGGCGGGGATAGACACCGGGGAGCTGTTTTTT. The chain recombines TRBV5-4 with TRBJ2-2; 8 positions match TRBD2. V gave up 4 bases and J gave up 3 bases; unmatched junction bases: 14. The CDR3 sequence is 18 residues long. Germline-derived CDR1 and CDR2 are SGHNT and YYREEE (reference sequence).

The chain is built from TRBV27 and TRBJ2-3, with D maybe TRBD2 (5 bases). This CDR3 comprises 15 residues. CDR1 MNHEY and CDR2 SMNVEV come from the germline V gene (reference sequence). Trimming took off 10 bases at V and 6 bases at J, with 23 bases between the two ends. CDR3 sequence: CATAGQIRNSDTQYF. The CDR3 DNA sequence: TGTGCCACCGCGGGCCAGATCCGTAACTCCGATACGCAGTATTTT.

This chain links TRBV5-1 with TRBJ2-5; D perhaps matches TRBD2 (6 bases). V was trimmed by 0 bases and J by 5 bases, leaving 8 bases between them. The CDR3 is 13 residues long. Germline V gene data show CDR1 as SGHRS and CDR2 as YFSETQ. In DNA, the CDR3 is TGCGCCAGCAGCTTGGGGAGGGCCGAGACCCAGTACTTC. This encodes CASSLGRAETQYF.

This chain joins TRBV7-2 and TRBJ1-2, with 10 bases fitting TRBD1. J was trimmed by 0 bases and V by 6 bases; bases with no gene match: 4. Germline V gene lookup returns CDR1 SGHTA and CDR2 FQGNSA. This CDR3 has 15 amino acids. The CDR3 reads CASRPTGGSNYGYTF. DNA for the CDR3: TGTGCCAGCAGACCGACAGGGGGCTCTAACTATGGCTACACCTTC. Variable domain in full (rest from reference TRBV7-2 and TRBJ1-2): GAGVSQSPSNKVTEKGKDVELRCDPISGHTALYWYRQSLGQGLEFLIYFQGNSAPDKSGLPSDRFSAERTGGSVSTLTIQRTQQEDSAVYLCASRPTGGSNYGYTFGSGTRLTVV.